The 9 T cell receptor beta chains below come from one sample, sequenced in a study. Using its own MiXCR run on the RT-PCR reads, TCRdb lists one record per CDR3 protein. This sample carries hundreds of thousands of distinct CDR3 sequences, 13% to 15% of them seen once, and the ten largest clones take 3.6%. Sample: memory CD4+ T cells from blood. These receptor sequences come from a female donor in good health, serving as a healthy control.

This clonotype was seen only a few times. This chain links TRBV11-2 with TRBJ1-3; 9 bases line up with TRBD1. This CDR3 region has 16 residues. The V and J ends lost 5 bases and 3 bases, in that order; junction bases with no gene match: 8. The germline V gene has CDR1 SGHAT and CDR2 FQNNGV. The CDR3 region has the DNA TGTGCCAGCAGCCTCTCCACAGGGGGCATTGGAAACACCATATATTTT. The encoded protein is CASSLSTGGIGNTIYF.

This clonotype occurred a few times. V gene TRBV24-1 combines with J gene TRBJ2-7, with unresolved D. Trimming pared 3 bases from V and 3 bases from J, leaving 14 bases between. There are 15 residues in the CDR3. Looked up from germline, CDR1 is KGHDR and CDR2 is SFDVKD. For the CDR3, the DNA is TGTGCCACCAGTGATCTTCGCGGTGGGTACTACGAGCAGTACTTC. This gives the protein CATSDLRGGYYEQYF.

This chain joins TRBV5-5 and TRBJ1-5; D not certain. Germline loops: CDR1 SGHKS, CDR2 YYEKEE (reference sequence). CDR3 length: 14 residues. V gave up 1 base and J gave up 0 bases, with 5 bases separating them. DNA of the CDR3: TGTGCCAGCAGCTTGTGGAGTAGCAATCAGCCCCAGCATTTT. It is translated as CASSLWSSNQPQHF.

This rearrangement joins TRBV25-1 to TRBJ1-4; possible D gene TRBD1, 5 bases. Germline V lookup: CDR1 MGHDK, CDR2 SYGVNS. Trimming removed 4 bases at V and 6 bases at J, with 9 bases between. This CDR3 spans 13 amino acids. The CDR3, as DNA: TGTGCCAGCAGTGCAGACAGTTATGAAAAACTGTTTTTT. Translating gives CASSADSYEKLFF.

The chain couples TRBV20-1 to TRBJ1-5; tentatively, D is TRBD1 (5 bases). CDR3 size: 16 residues. Germline-derived CDR1 and CDR2 are DFQATT and SNEGSKA (reference sequence). Between the trimmed V and J ends, which lost 5 bases and 1 base, there was a span of 18 bases. CDR3: CSAGGGSGISNQPQHF. Written as DNA, the CDR3 is TGCAGTGCTGGGGGGGGAAGTGGGATAAGCAATCAGCCCCAGCATTTT.

This clonotype showed up just a few times. The gene calls are TRBV5-1 and TRBJ1-6, with D perhaps TRBD1 (5 bases). V was trimmed by 0 bases and J by 8 bases, leaving 15 bases between them. The CDR3 consists of 16 residues. The V gene's germline CDR1 is SGHRS and CDR2 YFSETQ. This CDR3 reads CASSLAPRASDSPLHF. In DNA form, the CDR3 reads TGCGCCAGCAGCTTGGCCCCCAGGGCTTCGGATTCACCCCTCCACTTT.

The rearrangement links TRBV18 to TRBJ1-5; 9 nucleotides match TRBD1. Germline loops: CDR1 KGHSH, CDR2 LQKENI. The J segment lost 4 bases and the V segment lost 0 bases, leaving 7 bases of the junction unmatched. This CDR3 has 17 amino acids. The CDR3 reads CASSPPIETGGNQPQHF. CDR3 in DNA: TGTGCCAGCTCACCACCTATCGAGACAGGGGGAAATCAGCCCCAGCATTTT.

This clonotype has just a few counts. The gene calls are TRBV5-1 and TRBJ2-5; D is ambiguous. With 4 bases removed from V and 2 bases from J, the gap between germline ends came to 15 bases. The length of the CDR3 is 15 residues. CDR1 and CDR2 (germline): SGHRS, YFSETQ. In DNA form, the CDR3 reads TGCGCCAGCAGCCCACCTTCTTCTAGTCAAGAGACCCAGTACTTC. It codes for CASSPPSSSQETQYF.

V gene TRBV29-1 combines with J gene TRBJ1-2; TRBD1 matches 9 bases. J was trimmed by 4 bases and V by 3 bases; bases with no gene match: 6. CDR1 and CDR2 (germline): SQVTM, ANQGSEA. This CDR3 comprises 14 residues. The CDR3 bases are TGCAGCGTTGACGGGACAGGGCTTTTCTATGGCTACACCTTC. This codes for CSVDGTGLFYGYTF.